One T cell receptor beta chain is described in this entry. The entry originates in a study of blood T cells in healthy people across ages. This CDR3 is 12 amino acids long. CDR1 and CDR2 from the germline V gene are MNHNS and SASEGT. The V segment lost 6 bases and the J segment 15 bases; nucleotides outside the gene matches: 10. Together with a sample-barcoded 5' primer, a J-beta primer mix was included in a second PCR lasting roughly 7 to 11 cycles. MiXCR was run by TCRdb on the 5' RACE reads, yielding one entry per CDR3 protein. The profile shows over 500,000 distinct CDR3 sequences, 25% to 35% of them singletons. The same sample was also studied in work on T cells of mothers and their children. In that study: Each mother gave over 9 million TCR beta CDR3 reads; each child, some 2.8 million.

The receptor comes from a boy between 2 and 15 years old in good health. The sequencing sample was made of blood. V usage is TRBV6-1 and J usage is TRBJ1-4; the match to TRBD1 covers 7 bases. The CDR3 loop is CASRRGTEWMFF. In DNA, the CDR3 is TGTGCCAGCAGGAGGGGGACAGAATGGATGTTTTTT.